The T cell receptor (beta chain) under discussion was sequenced for a study of cytomegalovirus exposure and HLA in healthy donors. The overall study: Some 80 million unique TCR sequences came from HLA-typed donors in an early release.

In the case of this clone: No antigen is known for it.

Whole-study results and caveats: It was approximately 170 TCR beta chains that were listed as cytomegalovirus-associated.

The PCR ran on 60 Vbeta and 13 Jbeta primers. Per the original methods: Approximately 11 million shared chains were among the roughly 78 million unique TCR beta chains that a later analysis counted. The protocol was immunoSEQ multiplex PCR, while the TCRdb copy is restricted to in-frame clones and leaves out a portion. The DNA was the basis for D and trimming; V, J and clone size are from that table. The table has fewer than 80,000 clones, roughly 75% seen once. The junction had 6 bases not matched to a gene; V was cut back by 3 bases and J by 9 bases. CDR1 is SGHRS and CDR2 is YFSETQ in the germline V gene. This CDR3 is built from 15 residues.

The clonotype comes from a woman aged 30 to 39 in good health and CMV-seronegative. The source material was PBMCs. This sequence joins TRBV5-1 and TRBJ2-1; 13 bases align to TRBD2. The CDR3 DNA is TGCGCCAGCAGCTCCGGGACTAGCGGGATTGGTGAGCAGTTCTTC. It codes for CASSSGTSGIGEQFF.